One and the same sample provided the 2 T cell receptor beta chains below, sequenced in a study of blood T cell repertoires in COVID-19. Repertoires were generated with immunoSEQ multiplex PCR, while TCRdb's copy carries only in-frame clones and drops some. The sample has some 110,000 clones, roughly 80% seen once; the top ten hold 6.2%. The sequencing sample was made of peripheral blood. The receptors shown here come from a man aged 65 to 85 with acute or convalescent COVID-19.

The V call is TRBV7-3, the J call TRBJ2-5; 15 nucleotides agree with TRBD2. The CDR3 contains 19 residues. Germline V CDR1 and CDR2: SGHTA, FQGTGA. J gave up 5 bases and V 1 base, and 11 bases lay outside the gene matches. CDR3 in DNA: TGTGCCAGCAGCTTAAGGGGCTACGGACTAGCGGGAGGGCCGGAGACCCAGTACTTC. Translated: CASSLRGYGLAGGPETQYF.

This clone was observed a handful of times. The chain has TRBV5-1 and TRBJ2-2; 9 bases are shared with TRBD1. V lost 4 bases, J lost 3 bases, and 4 bases stayed unmatched. Looked up from germline, CDR1 is SGHRS and CDR2 is YFSETQ. The CDR3 runs to 15 residues. The DNA of the CDR3 is TGCGCCAGCAGCCCGGGACAGGGCTACACCGGGGAGCTGTTTTTT. This encodes CASSPGQGYTGELFF.